In its sample, the clone carrying this T cell receptor beta chain was seen once. The target antigen is unknown. The data were produced by immunoSEQ multiplex PCR, yet TCRdb's version contains in-frame clones alone and is incomplete. The profile shows fewer than 200,000 clones, approximately 92% of them singletons. The source of the sample is a study of T cell responses to AZD1222 COVID-19 vaccine. Study-wide points: The donors showed a predominance of white British ancestry and of females, with possible underestimation of clonal diversity. Spike-specific TCR breadth and depth went up after people got two AZD1222 doses. The study found vaccine-associated CD4 TCRs spanning spike, dominant at 160-218 and 743-854. Reports say nearly half of spike-specific TCRs go after unmutated variant regions.

Germline lookup yields CDR1 MNHEY and CDR2 SVGAGI. The CDR3 is made up of 15 amino acids. Trimming cost V 0 bases and J 1 base, with 8 bases left between them. The source material was peripheral blood, sampled on day 0 of AZD1222 vaccination. The gene calls are TRBV6-5 and TRBJ2-3; D gene uncertain. The sequence was obtained from an adult in good health. The CDR3 is CASSYSLSGTDTQYF. CDR3 coding DNA: TGTGCCAGCAGTTACTCCCTTTCTGGCACAGATACGCAGTATTTT.